This section outlines one TCR beta chain sequence together with its context. This clone was counted between two and nine times. What antigen it recognizes has not been identified. Base qualities are missing; no much larger clone stands one base away. The data were taken from a study of PD-L1 blockade in urothelial cancer listed by TCRdb under 2017. Looking at the study overall: Therapy was started around 2014 for all patients, and atezolizumab 1,200 mg was administered intravenously every 3 weeks. About 85% of the roughly 29 patients were males with bladder-origin urothelial cancer, and 18 of 29 reported a prior smoking history. An ECOG performance status of 0 or 1 was recorded for the patients, and 0 to 3 prior chemotherapy regimens had been received by the patients. A median of about 1,500 T cells and over 1,000 unique TCRs was obtained from tumor samples, and a median clonality of around 0.096 and a median T cell proportion of about 0.099 were observed. The study, an exploratory multi-omic analysis, examined somatic, immune and clinical correlates of response to PD-L1 blockade with atezolizumab in urothelial cancer. TCR sequencing covered pretreatment tumor samples and matched, serially collected peripheral blood taken before and after atezolizumab treatment. Progression-free survival longer than 6 months counted as durable clinical benefit, and TCR features were additionally tested against both progression-free and overall survival. In the same patients who had TCR sequencing, pretreatment tumors also underwent whole exome sequencing and RNA sequencing. Durable clinical benefit was achieved by nine patients and was not achieved by 20 patients. Pretreatment blood TCR-seq was available for twenty-nine patients, at least one posttreatment blood collection was obtained for approximately 25 patients, and tumor TCR-seq was available for approximately 25 patients. Tumors from two patients failed quality control and three patients lacked available tumor, so five were excluded from tumor TCR analyses. Summary of the overall study and its limitations: The proportion of tumor-infiltrating T lymphocytes was higher in patients with durable benefit (n of about 26, Mann-Whitney p = 0.047). Because the sample size was small (n ≈ 27) and many exploratory analyses were performed, the results are intended to be hypothesis-generating. Patients with durable benefit showed greater expansion of tumor-associated TCR clones in peripheral blood 3 weeks after starting treatment (n of about 20, p = 0.022). FFPE tumor samples that were not collected immediately before treatment were used, and only one sample per patient was analyzed, so heterogeneity was possibly missed.

Synthetic TCR analog templates were spiked into each PCR to estimate absolute template abundance from read counts. In FFPE tumors, housekeeping genes were amplified and quantified to estimate usable DNA and calculate T cell fraction. TCRbeta CDR3 regions were amplified from genomic DNA with bias-controlled V and J gene primers using the immunoSEQ assay. Sequencing of rearranged TCRbeta segments was performed at approximately 20X coverage. As for the authors' bioinformatics: Sequencing errors were corrected by clustering and CDR3s were annotated against IMGT to assign V, D and J genes. Out-of-frame and stop-codon sequences were excluded, and only productive TCRbeta rearrangements were used in downstream analyses. To compute clonality, Shannon entropy was normalized by the log of the number of unique productive sequences and then subtracted from one. Fisher's exact test with Benjamini-Hochberg correction, using a cutoff of adjusted p below 0.01, was how clones that differed between time points or between blood and tumor were identified. TCRdb mirrors the immuneACCESS table, restricted to in-frame sequences. Some clones are absent from its copies; in checked studies, under half trace to an unresolved V gene, and the reason for the others is unknown. The V and J calls and the clone size are those of that table, but D and trimming were determined from the DNA. The table for this sample lists some 35,000 clones; 36% of them were counted only once. The top ten clonotypes cover around 9.3% of the sample.

CDR3 length: 14 amino acids, cysteine to phenylalanine. Only the CDR3 region is kept as DNA, spanning 42 bases read in frame from base 1. V lost 5 bases and J lost 10 bases; the stretch between them is 19 bases long. CDR1 is given as SGDLS and CDR2 as YYNGEE, both from the germline V gene. This sample's time point label indicates: pretreatment tumor sample. A total of 25 to 30 patients with locally advanced or metastatic urothelial carcinoma, treated at Memorial Sloan Kettering on a trial protocol, made up the cohort. Every piece of tumor tissue used for sequencing was obtained prior to atezolizumab dosing. The Qiagen DNeasy Blood extraction kit was used to purify genomic DNA from total PBMCs and tumor samples.

The clonotype was recovered from a man aged 55 to 70 with urothelial cancer. The sequence links TRBV9 to TRBJ2-1, and possibly TRBD1, on 7 matching bases. The sequenced sample was tumor tissue, obtained before atezolizumab (anti-PD-L1) treatment. The nucleotide sequence reads TGTGCCAGCAGTTTTGGCAGGGGGACTGGGGAGCAGTTCTTC. The resulting protein is CASSFGRGTGEQFF.